A single sample is the source of the 4 T cell receptor beta chains below, sequenced in a study of cytomegalovirus exposure and HLA in healthy donors. The primer mix had 60 Vbeta and 13 Jbeta primers. The repertoire was sequenced with immunoSEQ multiplex PCR; TCRdb's copy has only in-frame clones and lacks some. The sample consists of about 160,000 clones, roughly 76% of them appearing once. The sample comprised PBMCs. The source of these receptors is a woman aged 45 to 65 in good health and CMV-seronegative.

This sequence joins TRBV5-1 and TRBJ2-2; 12 nucleotides line up with TRBD2. V was pared by 4 bases and J by 7 bases, with 8 bases of the junction left unmatched. Germline V gene lookup returns CDR1 SGHRS and CDR2 YFSETQ. CDR3 size: 16 residues. This chain's CDR3 is CASSLATSGSVGELFF. The CDR3 nucleotides read TGCGCCAGCAGCCTGGCGACTAGCGGGAGCGTCGGGGAGCTGTTTTTT.

V gene TRBV5-6 combines with J gene TRBJ2-7, with 10 bases aligning to TRBD2. The CDR3 sequence is 14 residues long. The junction had 3 bases not matched to a gene; V was cut back by 2 bases and J by 4 bases. Germline V gives CDR1 SGHDT, CDR2 YYEEEE. CDR3 sequence: CASSLLAGRYEQYF. The CDR3 bases are TGTGCCAGCAGCTTACTAGCGGGAAGGTACGAGCAGTACTTC.

V gene TRBV7-2 combines with J gene TRBJ1-2; the D is unclear. The CDR3 runs 13 residues. Germline V lookup: CDR1 SGHTA, CDR2 FQGNSA. The ends were cut back, 7 bases at V and 2 bases at J, with 11 bases in the middle. In nucleotides, the CDR3 is TGTGCCAGCACCCGAGGTGGAAACTATGGCTACACCTTC. Protein sequence: CASTRGGNYGYTF.

The chain carries TRBV11-2 and TRBJ1-2; D possibly corresponds to TRBD1 (6 bases). CDR1 and CDR2 from the germline V gene are SGHAT and FQNNGV. Trimming took 1 base from V and 0 from J, leaving 9 bases between them. CDR3 length: 15 amino acids. For the CDR3, the DNA is TGTGCCAGCAGCTTAGGCGGGGGCGCTAACTATGGCTACACCTTC. Protein product: CASSLGGGANYGYTF.